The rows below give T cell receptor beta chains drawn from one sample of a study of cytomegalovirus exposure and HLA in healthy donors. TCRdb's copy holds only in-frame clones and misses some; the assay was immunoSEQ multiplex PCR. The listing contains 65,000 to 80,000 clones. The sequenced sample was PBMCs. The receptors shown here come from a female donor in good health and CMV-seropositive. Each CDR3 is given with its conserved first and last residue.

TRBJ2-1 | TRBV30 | CAWSVRWEPRNEQFF
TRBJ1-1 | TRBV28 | CASSGPGGPTEAFF
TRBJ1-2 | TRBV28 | CASSPPGQGTYGYTF
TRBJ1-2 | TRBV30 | CAWSLGTGGSYGYTF
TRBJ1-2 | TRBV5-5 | CASSLVGGVGNYGYTF
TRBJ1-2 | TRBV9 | CASSERTGHYGYTF
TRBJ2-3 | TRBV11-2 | CASKLAGGTDTQYF
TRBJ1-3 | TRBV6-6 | CASRTGGSGNTIYF
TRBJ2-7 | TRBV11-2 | CASSFSLAGGQGREQYF
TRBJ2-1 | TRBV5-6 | CASSLGGGSYNEQFF
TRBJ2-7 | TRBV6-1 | CASSVGGVTYEQYF
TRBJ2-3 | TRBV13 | CASSTDRSTDTQYF
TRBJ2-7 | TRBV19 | CASRTGEGNGQTYEQYF
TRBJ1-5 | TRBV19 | CASIGTAGHSNQPQHF
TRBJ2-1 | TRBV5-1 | CASSLAPGGGWNEQFF
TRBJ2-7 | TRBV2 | CASTIDYGQAYEQYF
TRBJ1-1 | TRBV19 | CASRGGGTFF
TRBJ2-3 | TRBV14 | CASSQRDRGGTDTQYF
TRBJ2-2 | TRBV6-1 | CASRDREVPGELFF
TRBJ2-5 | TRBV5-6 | CASSLGTSGSIRETQYF
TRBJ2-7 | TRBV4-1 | CASSQDLNSYLYEQYF
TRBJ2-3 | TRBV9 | CASSISTSGGPSSTDTQYF
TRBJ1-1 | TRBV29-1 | CSAGTENTEAFF
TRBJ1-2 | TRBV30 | CAWRSNGGGGYTF
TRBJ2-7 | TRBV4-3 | CASSQGESGGYEQYF
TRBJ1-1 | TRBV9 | CASSVAGTGEAFF
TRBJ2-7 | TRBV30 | CAWSRTSGSYEQYF
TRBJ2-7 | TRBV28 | CASSSGTSGYEQYF
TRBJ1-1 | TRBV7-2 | CASSLDRGVGSEAFF
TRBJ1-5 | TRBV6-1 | CASSLYRNQPQHF
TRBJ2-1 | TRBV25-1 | CAGGHYNEQFF
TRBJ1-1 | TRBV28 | CASMGHRGGTEAFF
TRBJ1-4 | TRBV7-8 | CASSFQGTNEKLFF
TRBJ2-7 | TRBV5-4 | CASSLGGSGAASYEQYF
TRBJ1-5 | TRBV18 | CASSLGTGGSNQPQHF
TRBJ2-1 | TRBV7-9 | CASSLRDRLHNSYNEQFF
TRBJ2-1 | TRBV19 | CASSIDRLAGENEQFF
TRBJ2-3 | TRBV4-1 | CASSPSERFTDTQYF
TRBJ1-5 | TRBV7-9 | CASSLDVGRGQPQHF
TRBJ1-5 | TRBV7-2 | CASSLRRGHQPQHF
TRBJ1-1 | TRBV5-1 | CASSDREPQSTEAFF